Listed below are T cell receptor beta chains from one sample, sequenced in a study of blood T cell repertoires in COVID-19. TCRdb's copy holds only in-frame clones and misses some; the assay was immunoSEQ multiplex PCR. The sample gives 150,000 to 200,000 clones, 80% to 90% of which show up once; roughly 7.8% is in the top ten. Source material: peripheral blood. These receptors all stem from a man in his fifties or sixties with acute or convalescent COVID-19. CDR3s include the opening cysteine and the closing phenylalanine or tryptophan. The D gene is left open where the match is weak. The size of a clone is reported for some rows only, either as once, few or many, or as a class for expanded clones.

CDR3 protein: CASNSKSLEQYF
CDR3 DNA: TGTGCCAGCAACTCCAAGTCCCTCGAGCAGTACTTC
J gene: TRBJ2-7
D gene: NA
CDR3 length: 12
V gene: TRBV28
clone size: NA

CDR3 protein: CASREGLAGEQYF
CDR3 DNA: TGTGCCAGCAGAGAGGGACTAGCGGGCGAGCAGTACTTC
J gene: TRBJ2-7
D gene: TRBD2
CDR3 length: 13
V gene: TRBV28
clone size: NA

CDR3 protein: CASSRQGASEQYF
CDR3 DNA: TGTGCCAGCAGCCGACAGGGGGCGAGTGAGCAGTACTTC
J gene: TRBJ2-7
D gene: TRBD1
CDR3 length: 13
V gene: TRBV5-4
clone size: once

CDR3 protein: CASSDSRASEQYF
CDR3 DNA: TGCGCCAGCAGTGATTCCAGGGCGAGCGAGCAGTACTTC
J gene: TRBJ2-7
D gene: NA
CDR3 length: 13
V gene: TRBV10-2
clone size: NA

CDR3 protein: CASSPGDRRYTDTQYF
CDR3 DNA: TGTGCCAGCAGTCCAGGGGACCGACGTTACACAGATACGCAGTATTTT
J gene: TRBJ2-3
D gene: NA
CDR3 length: 16
V gene: TRBV28
clone size: NA

CDR3 protein: CASSKAKTRGQPQHF
CDR3 DNA: TGTGCCAGCAGCAAAGCCAAAACCAGGGGTCAGCCCCAGCATTTT
J gene: TRBJ1-5
D gene: NA
CDR3 length: 15
V gene: TRBV21-1
clone size: NA

CDR3 protein: CARSPSGSLEDNEQFF
CDR3 DNA: TGTGCCAGAAGTCCTAGCGGGAGCCTTGAGGACAATGAGCAGTTCTTC
J gene: TRBJ2-1
D gene: TRBD2
CDR3 length: 16
V gene: TRBV5-3
clone size: NA

CDR3 protein: CASSLTGNGYGYTF
CDR3 DNA: TGTGCCAGCAGTCTGACAGGGAATGGCTATGGCTACACCTTC
J gene: TRBJ1-2
D gene: TRBD1
CDR3 length: 14
V gene: TRBV28
clone size: NA

CDR3 protein: CASSLSGTDNEKLFF
CDR3 DNA: TGTGCCAGCAGTCTTTCCGGGACAGATAATGAAAAACTGTTTTTT
J gene: TRBJ1-4
D gene: TRBD1
CDR3 length: 15
V gene: TRBV2
clone size: NA

CDR3 protein: CASSSGMVTEAFF
CDR3 DNA: TGTGCCAGCAGCTCCGGGATGGTGACTGAAGCTTTCTTT
J gene: TRBJ1-1
D gene: NA
CDR3 length: 13
V gene: TRBV12-3/TRBV12-4
clone size: once

CDR3 protein: CASSPSHGGVSGNTIYF
CDR3 DNA: TGTGCCAGCTCACCATCCCACGGGGGTGTCTCTGGAAACACCATATATTTT
J gene: TRBJ1-3
D gene: NA
CDR3 length: 17
V gene: TRBV18
clone size: NA

CDR3 protein: CASSLVRSSYNEQFF
CDR3 DNA: TGCGCCAGCAGCTTGGTCCGGAGCTCCTACAATGAGCAGTTCTTC
J gene: TRBJ2-1
D gene: NA
CDR3 length: 15
V gene: TRBV5-1
clone size: NA

CDR3 protein: CATSDFQGTQTKSNTGELFF
CDR3 DNA: TGTGCCACCAGTGATTTTCAGGGGACCCAAACAAAATCGAACACCGGGGAGCTGTTTTTT
J gene: TRBJ2-2
D gene: NA
CDR3 length: 20
V gene: TRBV24-1
clone size: NA

CDR3 protein: CASSLINQPQHF
CDR3 DNA: TGTGCCAGCAGCCTAATCAATCAGCCCCAGCATTTT
J gene: TRBJ1-5
D gene: NA
CDR3 length: 12
V gene: TRBV28
clone size: NA

CDR3 protein: CSAQTGVNYGYTF
CDR3 DNA: TGCAGCGCTCAGACAGGTGTAAACTATGGCTACACCTTC
J gene: TRBJ1-2
D gene: NA
CDR3 length: 13
V gene: TRBV29-1
clone size: few

CDR3 protein: CASSPRQGRDEQYF
CDR3 DNA: TGTGCCAGCAGCCCCCGGCAGGGCAGAGACGAGCAGTACTTC
J gene: TRBJ2-7
D gene: NA
CDR3 length: 14
V gene: TRBV7-9
clone size: once

CDR3 protein: CASADRGPNQPQHF
CDR3 DNA: TGTGCCAGCGCGGACAGGGGGCCGAATCAGCCCCAGCATTTT
J gene: TRBJ1-5
D gene: TRBD1
CDR3 length: 14
V gene: TRBV27
clone size: NA

CDR3 protein: CASSLRGASGRAGNEQFF
CDR3 DNA: TGCGCCAGCAGCTTGAGAGGGGCTAGCGGGAGGGCGGGCAATGAGCAGTTCTTC
J gene: TRBJ2-1
D gene: TRBD2
CDR3 length: 18
V gene: TRBV5-1
clone size: NA

CDR3 protein: CASSSTGDEKLFF
CDR3 DNA: TGTGCCAGCAGTTCTACAGGGGATGAAAAACTGTTTTTT
J gene: TRBJ1-4
D gene: TRBD1
CDR3 length: 13
V gene: TRBV27
clone size: NA

CDR3 protein: CASSQGFRSLVGGLEQYF
CDR3 DNA: TGTGCCAGCAGCCAAGGTTTTAGGTCACTAGTCGGGGGGCTCGAGCAGTACTTC
J gene: TRBJ2-7
D gene: NA
CDR3 length: 18
V gene: TRBV3-1/TRBV3-2
clone size: many

CDR3 protein: CASSQQGSGNTIYF
CDR3 DNA: TGTGCCAGCAGTCAACAGGGTTCTGGAAACACCATATATTTT
J gene: TRBJ1-3
D gene: NA
CDR3 length: 14
V gene: TRBV28
clone size: NA

CDR3 protein: CASSLNGPDTQYF
CDR3 DNA: TGTGCCAGCAGTTTGAATGGCCCCGATACGCAGTATTTT
J gene: TRBJ2-3
D gene: NA
CDR3 length: 13
V gene: TRBV28
clone size: medium-sized

CDR3 protein: CAWSWGQYYGYTF
CDR3 DNA: TGTGCCTGGAGTTGGGGGCAGTACTATGGCTACACCTTC
J gene: TRBJ1-2
D gene: NA
CDR3 length: 13
V gene: TRBV30
clone size: once

CDR3 protein: CASSPPATSGLEQYF
CDR3 DNA: TGTGCCAGCTCACCACCGGCGACTAGCGGACTCGAGCAGTACTTC
J gene: TRBJ2-7
D gene: TRBD2
CDR3 length: 15
V gene: TRBV18
clone size: NA

CDR3 protein: CASRYLRGGGPSNTDTQYF
CDR3 DNA: TGTGCCAGCAGGTACCTCCGGGGGGGCGGACCTAGTAACACAGATACGCAGTATTTT
J gene: TRBJ2-3
D gene: TRBD2
CDR3 length: 19
V gene: TRBV28
clone size: once

CDR3 protein: CASSTRTGGGYTF
CDR3 DNA: TGTGCCAGCAGTACCCGGACAGGTGGTGGCTACACCTTC
J gene: TRBJ1-2
D gene: TRBD1
CDR3 length: 13
V gene: TRBV6-5
clone size: NA

CDR3 protein: CASSLDSRTSGTDEQFF
CDR3 DNA: TGTGCCAGCAGCTTAGATAGTAGGACTAGCGGGACCGATGAGCAGTTCTTC
J gene: TRBJ2-1
D gene: TRBD2
CDR3 length: 17
V gene: TRBV11-3
clone size: NA

CDR3 protein: CAWTSPSRQGARGYTF
CDR3 DNA: TGTGCCTGGACCAGCCCCTCGAGGCAGGGGGCACGGGGCTACACCTTC
J gene: TRBJ1-2
D gene: TRBD1
CDR3 length: 16
V gene: TRBV30
clone size: NA

CDR3 protein: CASSLIQGYEQYF
CDR3 DNA: TGCGCCAGCAGCTTAATACAGGGGTACGAGCAGTACTTC
J gene: TRBJ2-7
D gene: TRBD1
CDR3 length: 13
V gene: TRBV5-1
clone size: NA

CDR3 protein: CASSFGGQGANEKLFF
CDR3 DNA: TGCGCCAGCAGCTTCGGGGGACAGGGGGCAAATGAAAAACTGTTTTTT
J gene: TRBJ1-4
D gene: TRBD1
CDR3 length: 16
V gene: TRBV5-1
clone size: NA

CDR3 protein: CSVETSRTYEQYF
CDR3 DNA: TGCAGCGTTGAGACTAGCCGGACCTACGAGCAGTACTTC
J gene: TRBJ2-7
D gene: TRBD2
CDR3 length: 13
V gene: TRBV29-1
clone size: NA

CDR3 protein: CALAGGAGQPQHF
CDR3 DNA: TGTGCCCTGGCAGGAGGGGCTGGGCAGCCCCAGCATTTT
J gene: TRBJ1-5
D gene: NA
CDR3 length: 13
V gene: TRBV28
clone size: NA

CDR3 protein: CASSERSLGQFF
CDR3 DNA: TGTGCCAGCAGTGAAAGGAGCCTAGGGCAGTTCTTC
J gene: TRBJ2-1
D gene: NA
CDR3 length: 12
V gene: TRBV6-1
clone size: NA

CDR3 protein: CASSSRTRGNTEAFF
CDR3 DNA: TGTGCCAGCAGCTCCCGAACCAGGGGGAACACTGAAGCTTTCTTT
J gene: TRBJ1-1
D gene: NA
CDR3 length: 15
V gene: TRBV7-9
clone size: NA

CDR3 protein: CASSLGRQGFDEQYF
CDR3 DNA: TGTGCCAGCAGCTTAGGTAGACAGGGGTTCGACGAGCAGTACTTC
J gene: TRBJ2-7
D gene: TRBD1
CDR3 length: 15
V gene: TRBV13
clone size: NA

CDR3 protein: CASSLGQNFYEQYF
CDR3 DNA: TGTGCCAGCAGCCTCGGACAAAACTTTTACGAGCAGTACTTC
J gene: TRBJ2-7
D gene: NA
CDR3 length: 14
V gene: TRBV28
clone size: NA

CDR3 protein: CASSLDSGWQPQHF
CDR3 DNA: TGTGCCAGCAGCTTAGATTCAGGGTGGCAGCCCCAGCATTTT
J gene: TRBJ1-5
D gene: NA
CDR3 length: 14
V gene: TRBV7-8
clone size: once

CDR3 protein: CASSLDFHNEQFF
CDR3 DNA: TGTGCCAGCAGCCTGGACTTCCACAATGAGCAGTTCTTC
J gene: TRBJ2-1
D gene: NA
CDR3 length: 13
V gene: TRBV7-8
clone size: NA

CDR3 protein: CASSERGGDGYTF
CDR3 DNA: TGTGCCAGCAGTGAAAGAGGGGGCGATGGCTACACCTTC
J gene: TRBJ1-2
D gene: TRBD1
CDR3 length: 13
V gene: TRBV25-1
clone size: NA

CDR3 protein: CASSLVLSSYNSPLHF
CDR3 DNA: TGTGCCAGCAGTTTAGTCCTGAGCTCCTATAATTCACCCCTCCACTTT
J gene: TRBJ1-6
D gene: NA
CDR3 length: 16
V gene: TRBV27
clone size: NA

CDR3 protein: CASSIFDRAGNEQFF
CDR3 DNA: TGTGCCAGTAGTATATTCGACAGGGCGGGCAATGAGCAGTTCTTC
J gene: TRBJ2-1
D gene: TRBD1
CDR3 length: 15
V gene: TRBV19
clone size: NA

CDR3 protein: CASSFIEGAAGANVLTF
CDR3 DNA: TGTGCCAGCAGCTTTATTGAGGGGGCGGCTGGGGCCAACGTCCTGACTTTC
J gene: TRBJ2-6
D gene: TRBD1
CDR3 length: 17
V gene: TRBV7-6
clone size: NA

CDR3 protein: CASSPGQSNNQPQHF
CDR3 DNA: TGTGCCAGTAGTCCGGGACAGTCCAACAATCAGCCCCAGCATTTT
J gene: TRBJ1-5
D gene: TRBD1
CDR3 length: 15
V gene: TRBV19
clone size: NA

CDR3 protein: CASSPRGRGYTF
CDR3 DNA: TGTGCCAGCTCACCGCGAGGGAGAGGCTACACCTTC
J gene: TRBJ1-2
D gene: NA
CDR3 length: 12
V gene: TRBV18
clone size: NA

CDR3 protein: CASSFRNYGYTF
CDR3 DNA: TGTGCCAGCAGTTTTCGGAACTATGGCTACACCTTC
J gene: TRBJ1-2
D gene: NA
CDR3 length: 12
V gene: TRBV28
clone size: NA

CDR3 protein: CASSLGAPEAFF
CDR3 DNA: TGTGCCAGCAGTTTAGGGGCGCCTGAAGCTTTCTTT
J gene: TRBJ1-1
D gene: NA
CDR3 length: 12
V gene: TRBV28
clone size: NA

CDR3 protein: CAVSLREHNEQFF
CDR3 DNA: TGTGCCGTTTCGTTGAGGGAGCACAATGAGCAGTTCTTC
J gene: TRBJ2-1
D gene: NA
CDR3 length: 13
V gene: TRBV28
clone size: few

CDR3 protein: CAISEGGAGSREQYF
CDR3 DNA: TGTGCCATCAGTGAGGGGGGGGCTGGCTCTCGGGAGCAGTACTTC
J gene: TRBJ2-7
D gene: NA
CDR3 length: 15
V gene: TRBV10-3
clone size: few

CDR3 protein: CASSGTGAGNTIYF
CDR3 DNA: TGTGCCAGCAGCGGGACAGGGGCTGGAAACACCATATATTTT
J gene: TRBJ1-3
D gene: TRBD1
CDR3 length: 14
V gene: TRBV9
clone size: NA